This T cell receptor (beta chain) came from a study of T cells after yellow fever vaccination. Study-wide findings and caveats: On re-exposure, the response was weaker but peaked faster, at day 5 versus 15.

A universal primer site and UMIs were added as TCR cDNA was made by 5'RACE template switching. From the 5' RACE reads, TCRdb called clonotypes with MiXCR, one entry per CDR3 protein. Counted here are about 500,000 distinct CDR3 sequences, roughly 17% occurring once; the ten biggest clones make up approximately 15%. This clonotype appeared a few times. Its target is unknown. V dropped 2 bases and J dropped 6 bases, with 24 bases sitting between them. This CDR3 spans 17 amino acids. The germline V gene encodes CDR1 DFQATT and CDR2 SNEGSKA (reference sequence). The chain has TRBV20-1 and TRBJ2-3; D possibly corresponds to TRBD1 (6 bases). The sequenced sample was PBMCs, obtained roughly 5 days after the first yellow fever vaccination. This clonotype originated in a man between 18 and 29 years old who received the YFV17D yellow fever vaccine. The CDR3 coding sequence is TGCAGTGCTAGATATCACTTGGCTAGAGGGGGTTGGGATACGCAGTATTTT. Translating gives CSARYHLARGGWDTQYF.